This T cell receptor (beta chain) derives from a study of OX40 agonist ivuxolimab in advanced cancers. Some background on the complete study: Ivuxolimab was an agonistic, fully human IgG2 monoclonal antibody directed against OX40 (CD134), a costimulatory receptor. Patients were allowed to have had prior anti-PD-1, anti-PD-L1 or anti-CTLA-4 therapy, and around 40% of the dose-escalation patients had previously received checkpoint inhibitors. Partial responses occurred in three dose-escalation patients: two with cutaneous melanoma and one with hepatocellular carcinoma. The dose-escalation cohort was roughly 83% male with a mean age of about 54 years, ranging from about 20 to 80. Peripheral TCRbeta sequencing aimed to test whether ivuxolimab altered TCR sequence diversity and caused clonal T-cell expansion. The monotherapy dose-escalation portion (N = 52 patients) of the phase I ivuxolimab trial is reported in the paper. Intravenous ivuxolimab was administered to patients every 2 weeks at six dose levels: 0.01, 0.1, 0.3, 1.5, 3 and 10 mg/kg. Of the approximately 53 patients in dose escalation, around 19 had hepatocellular carcinoma, around 15 had melanoma, 9 had renal cell carcinoma and 9 had head and neck cancer.

Patients with a history of autoimmune disease or receiving systemic immunosuppression were excluded from the trial. Peripheral blood for TCR sequencing was collected from all dose cohorts at baseline, on cycle 4 day 1, and on cycle 7 day 1. Samples came from an open-label, multicenter, first-in-human phase I dose-escalation trial of ivuxolimab. Adults with locally advanced or metastatic melanoma, renal cell, hepatocellular, or head and neck squamous cell carcinoma were enrolled in the trial. CD4+ and CD8+ T cells were sorted separately from peripheral blood before TCR sequencing. The CDR3, from cysteine to phenylalanine, totals 13 residues. Here the CDR3 DNA is all that survives: 39 bases in frame from base 1. V is shortened by 3 bases, J by 8 bases, and the region joining them spans 11 bases. Reading the germline V gene (reference sequence) gives CDR1 SGHKS and CDR2 YYEKEE. This clone appeared a single time. The antigen it recognizes is unknown. Nothing much larger sits one base from this clone, and base qualities are not available.

Overall study outcomes, separate from this receptor: Clonal expansion of both CD4+ and CD8+ blood T cells was observed from baseline to week 6 at doses 0.1 to 3.0 mg/kg. Which antigens the clonally expanded peripheral T cells were specific for was not determined. In the 0.1-3.0 mg/kg groups, partial responders had among the lowest normalized peripheral clonal expansion, particularly in CD8+ T cells. Low levels of normalized T-cell clonal expansion were also seen in some patients who did not respond. After ivuxolimab, expanded clones were on average more numerous among CD8+ T cells than among CD4+ T cells.

Genomic DNA was extracted from sorted cells for sequencing of the TCRbeta CDR3 region. TCRbeta CDR3 regions were sequenced using the immunoSEQ Assay. Imported from immuneACCESS, the table was reduced by TCRdb to in-frame sequences with V and J called. These copies leave out some clones; in studies compared against another copy, an unresolved V gene accounts for under half, and the cause of the remainder is not known. This sample is represented by 15,000 to 20,000 clones; around 81% of them were singletons. The ten largest make up about 3.7% of the sample. The chain joins TRBV5-5 to TRBJ1-4; the D gene cannot be resolved reliably. This clonotype was obtained from an adult with an advanced solid tumor such as melanoma, head and neck, liver or kidney cancer. The sequenced sample was CD4+ or CD8+ T cells sorted from blood, obtained in a trial of the OX40 agonist ivuxolimab. The CDR3 sequence is CASSSTIGEKLFF. The DNA sequence follows: TGTGCCAGCAGCTCGACAATTGGGGAAAAACTGTTTTTT.